The clone carrying this T cell receptor beta chain came up once. Its antigen remains unidentified. The CDR3 consists of 14 residues. Unmatched junction bases numbered 3, after V lost 5 bases and J lost 3 bases. From germline, CDR1 is SGHTA and CDR2 FQGTGA. Profiling relied on immunoSEQ multiplex PCR, and the TCRdb table lists in-frame clones only, not all of them. The table includes just over 2,000,000 clones, 85% to 95% detected once. Positively selected for CCR7, the CD45RO-negative cells used as naive CD8 cells excluded terminally differentiated effector memory CD45RA+ cells. This entry belongs to a study of shared clonotypes between healthy human individuals. Study-wide findings and caveats: Non-shared clonotypes were found to have lower generation probabilities than the clonotypes that were shared by all four of the sorted-subset donors. For naive CD4 cells, roughly 5% of clonotypes were shared across a few donors.

The sequence derives from a man in his late teens or twenties in good health. Sequenced input: naive CD8+ T cells sorted from blood. The rearrangement links TRBV7-3 to TRBJ2-7; the match to TRBD2 covers 11 bases. The chain's CDR3 is CASSPGTSGYEQYF. In DNA, the CDR3 is TGTGCCAGCAGCCCGGGGACTAGCGGCTACGAGCAGTACTTC.